This T cell receptor beta chain was documented in a study of T cell changes during pregnancy in multiple sclerosis. This CDR3 contains 16 residues. From germline, CDR1 is LNHDA and CDR2 SQIVND (reference sequence). The V end lost 5 bases, the J end lost 4 bases, and 20 bases lay between the germline ends. The method was immunoSEQ multiplex PCR; TCRdb's version includes in-frame clones alone and lacks a portion of them. The data show roughly 22,000 clones, more than 85% seen once. The source is a female donor in good health, enrolled as a control in a pregnancy study. The chain recombines TRBV19 with TRBJ1-1, with unresolved D. Sequences were derived from CD4+ T cells from peripheral blood mononuclear cells, sampled after pregnancy. The CDR3 protein is CASSYLAPTDPTEAFF. The CDR3 bases are TGTGCCAGTAGTTACCTAGCCCCGACGGATCCCACTGAAGCTTTCTTT.